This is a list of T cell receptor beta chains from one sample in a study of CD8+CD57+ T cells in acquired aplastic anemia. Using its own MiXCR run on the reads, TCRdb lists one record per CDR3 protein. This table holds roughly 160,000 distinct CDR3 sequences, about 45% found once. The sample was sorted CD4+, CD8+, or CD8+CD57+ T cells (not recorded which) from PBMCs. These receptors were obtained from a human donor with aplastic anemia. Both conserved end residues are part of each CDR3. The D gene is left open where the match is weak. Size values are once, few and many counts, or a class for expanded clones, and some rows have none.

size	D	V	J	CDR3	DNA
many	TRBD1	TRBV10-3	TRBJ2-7	CAIRDRPLSYEQYF	TGTGCCATCAGGGACAGGCCACTCTCCTACGAGCAGTACTTC
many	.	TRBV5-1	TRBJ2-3	CASSLRERGTDTQYF	TGCGCCAGCAGCCTTCGGGAGAGGGGCACAGATACGCAGTATTTT
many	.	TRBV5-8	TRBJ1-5	CASSAWGTGNQPQHF	TGTGCCAGCAGCGCGTGGGGGACGGGCAATCAGCCCCAGCATTTT
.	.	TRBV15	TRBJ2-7	CATSRVDSYEQYF	TGTGCCACCAGCAGAGTGGACTCCTACGAGCAGTACTTC
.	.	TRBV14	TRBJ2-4	CASSQGRAGWEYF	TGTGCCAGCAGCCAAGGTCGGGCGGGTTGGGAGTACTTC
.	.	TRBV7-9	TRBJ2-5	CASSLVAGQEAQYF	TGTGCCAGCAGCTTAGTGGCGGGGCAAGAGGCCCAGTACTTC
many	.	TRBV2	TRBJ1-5	CASSPGQNQPQHF	TGTGCCAGCAGCCCCGGACAGAATCAGCCCCAGCATTTT
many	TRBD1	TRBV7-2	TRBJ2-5	CASSLGGTGRIETQYF	TGTGCCAGCAGCTTAGGCGGGACAGGGAGGATAGAGACCCAGTACTTC
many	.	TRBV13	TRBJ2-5	CASSLGQTPGRQETQYF	TGTGCCAGCAGCTTAGGGCAAACCCCAGGGCGGCAAGAGACCCAGTACTTC
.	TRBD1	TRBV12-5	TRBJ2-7	CASGLAGGEQYF	TGTGCTAGTGGTTTAGCAGGGGGCGAGCAGTACTTC
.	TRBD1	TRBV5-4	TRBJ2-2	CASSSRQGFITGELFF	TGTGCCAGCAGCTCCCGACAGGGTTTCATCACCGGGGAGCTGTTTTTT
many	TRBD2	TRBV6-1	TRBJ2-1	CASSPGTSGINEQFF	TGTGCCAGCAGTCCCGGGACTAGCGGGATTAATGAGCAGTTCTTC
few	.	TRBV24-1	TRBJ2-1	CATLDKIYNEQFF	TGTGCCACCCTGGACAAGATCTACAATGAGCAGTTCTTC
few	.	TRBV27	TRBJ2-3	CASRPPELTDTQYF	TGTGCCAGCAGGCCTCCGGAGTTGACGGATACGCAGTATTTT
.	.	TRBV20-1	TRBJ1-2	CSARELGDGYTF	TGCAGTGCTAGAGAGTTGGGGGACGGCTACACCTTC
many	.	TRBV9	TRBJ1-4	CASSVGSGEKLFF	TGTGCCAGCAGCGTAGGGAGTGGGGAAAAACTGTTTTTT
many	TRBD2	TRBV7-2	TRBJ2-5	CASSYRTSGPETQYF	TGTGCCAGCAGCTACCGAACTAGCGGGCCAGAGACCCAGTACTTC
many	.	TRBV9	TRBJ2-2	CASSDSANTGELFF	TGTGCCAGCAGCGATAGTGCGAACACCGGGGAGCTGTTTTTT
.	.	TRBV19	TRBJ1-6	CASTAGILGSPLHF	TGTGCCAGTACGGCCGGGATCTTAGGTTCACCCCTCCACTTT
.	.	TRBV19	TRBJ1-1	CASSMVLNTEAFF	TGTGCCAGTAGTATGGTTTTGAACACTGAAGCTTTCTTT
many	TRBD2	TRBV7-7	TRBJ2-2	CASSLVAGETGELFF	TGTGCTAGCAGCTTAGTTGCGGGAGAGACCGGGGAGCTGTTTTTT
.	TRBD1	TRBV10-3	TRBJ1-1	CAISGLPGQVSEAFF	TGTGCCATCAGTGGTCTCCCGGGACAGGTCTCTGAAGCTTTCTTT
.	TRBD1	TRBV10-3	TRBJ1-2	CAISGTQGSDGYTF	TGTGCCATCAGTGGGACACAGGGGAGCGATGGCTACACCTTC
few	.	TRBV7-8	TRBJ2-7	CASSRPGNEQYF	TGTGCCAGCAGCCGCCCTGGAAACGAGCAGTACTTC
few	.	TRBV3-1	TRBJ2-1	CASSPWLGGGPNEQFF	TGTGCCAGCAGCCCCTGGCTGGGGGGAGGCCCCAATGAGCAGTTCTTC
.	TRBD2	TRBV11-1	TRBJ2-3	CASSSFRAGGLGDTQYF	TGTGCCAGCAGCTCCTTTCGAGCGGGAGGGTTAGGAGATACGCAGTATTTT
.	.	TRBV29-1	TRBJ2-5	CSVPRDPEETQYF	TGCAGCGTACCCCGGGACCCCGAGGAGACCCAGTACTTC
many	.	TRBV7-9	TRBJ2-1	CASSPLGGVGEQFF	TGTGCCAGCAGCCCGCTGGGGGGAGTAGGTGAGCAGTTCTTC
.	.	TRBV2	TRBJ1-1	CASRQQGRTTEAFF	TGTGCCAGCAGGCAGCAGGGTCGAACAACTGAAGCTTTCTTT
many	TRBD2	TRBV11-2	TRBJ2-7	CASHGLAGVTYEQYF	TGTGCCAGCCATGGCCTAGCGGGAGTTACCTACGAGCAGTACTTC
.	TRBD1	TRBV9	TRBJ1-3	CASSVGQFSGNTIYF	TGTGCCAGCAGCGTGGGACAGTTCTCTGGAAACACCATATATTTT
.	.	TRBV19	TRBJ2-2	CASSSTSTGELFF	TGTGCCAGTAGTTCGACAAGCACCGGGGAGCTGTTTTTT
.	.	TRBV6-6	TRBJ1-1	CASRMAEAFF	TGTGCCAGCAGGATGGCTGAAGCTTTCTTT
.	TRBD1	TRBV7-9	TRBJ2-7	CASSSTGTASYEQYF	TGTGCCAGCAGCTCCACCGGGACAGCCTCCTACGAGCAGTACTTC
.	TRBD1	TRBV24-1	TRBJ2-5	CATSELGQGATQYF	TGTGCCACCAGTGAGTTAGGGCAGGGGGCAACCCAGTACTTC
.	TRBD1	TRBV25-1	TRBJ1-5	CASSPSDRGWEIWNQPQHF	TGTGCCAGCAGTCCCTCGGACAGGGGGTGGGAAATTTGGAATCAGCCCCAGCATTTT
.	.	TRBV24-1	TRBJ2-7	CATSAGRDGYEQYF	TGTGCCACCAGTGCTGGGCGGGATGGGTACGAGCAGTACTTC
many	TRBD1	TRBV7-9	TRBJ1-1	CASSLTGVKPEAFF	TGTGCCAGCAGCCTAACAGGGGTTAAGCCTGAAGCTTTCTTT
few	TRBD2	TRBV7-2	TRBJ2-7	CASSSPTTSPYEQYF	TGTGCCAGCAGCTCCCCCACGACTAGCCCTTACGAGCAGTACTTC
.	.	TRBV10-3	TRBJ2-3	CAISESGTDTQYF	TGTGCCATCAGTGAGTCCGGCACAGATACGCAGTATTTT
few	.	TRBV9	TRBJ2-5	CASSASLEHQETQYF	TGTGCCAGCAGTGCCTCGCTGGAGCACCAAGAGACCCAGTACTTC
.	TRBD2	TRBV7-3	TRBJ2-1	CASSVEGLGEQFF	TGTGCCAGCAGCGTCGAGGGACTAGGGGAGCAGTTCTTC
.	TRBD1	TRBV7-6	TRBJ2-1	CASSSDRGKGSRNEQFF	TGTGCCAGCAGCTCCGACAGGGGCAAAGGTTCGCGAAATGAGCAGTTCTTC
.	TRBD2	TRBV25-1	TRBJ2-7	CASVGSLAGAYEQYF	TGTGCCAGCGTTGGGTCACTAGCGGGAGCTTACGAGCAGTACTTC
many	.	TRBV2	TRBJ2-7	CASSEVTTLNYEQYF	TGTGCCAGCAGTGAAGTCACAACTCTTAACTACGAGCAGTACTTC
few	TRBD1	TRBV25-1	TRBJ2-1	CASSSRQGYNEQFF	TGTGCCAGCAGTTCAAGACAGGGCTACAATGAGCAGTTCTTC
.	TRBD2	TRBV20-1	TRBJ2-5	CSANWGGQETQYF	TGCAGTGCTAACTGGGGGGGCCAAGAGACCCAGTACTTC
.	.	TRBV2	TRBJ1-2	CASSSTGKNYGYTF	TGTGCCAGCAGCTCCACAGGGAAAAACTATGGCTACACCTTC
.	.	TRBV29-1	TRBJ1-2	CSVEETGGYGYTF	TGCAGCGTCGAAGAGACAGGTGGCTATGGCTACACCTTC
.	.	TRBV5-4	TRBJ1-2	CASSSNSNYGYTF	TGTGCCAGCAGCTCCAACAGTAACTATGGCTACACCTTC
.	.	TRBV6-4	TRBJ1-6	CASSATGSESLHF	TGTGCCAGCAGCGCGACAGGATCGGAATCCCTCCACTTT
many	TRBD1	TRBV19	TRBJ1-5	CASSARTGTGGNQPQHF	TGTGCCAGTAGTGCAAGAACCGGGACAGGGGGCAATCAGCCCCAGCATTTT
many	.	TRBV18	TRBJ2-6	CASSPRANVLTF	TGTGCCAGCTCACCAAGGGCCAACGTCCTGACTTTC
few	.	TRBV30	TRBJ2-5	CAWSVAGSGETQYF	TGTGCCTGGAGTGTCGCGGGGTCGGGGGAGACCCAGTACTTC
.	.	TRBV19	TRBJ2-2	CASTMLRNTGELFF	TGTGCCAGTACCATGTTGAGGAATACCGGGGAGCTGTTTTTT